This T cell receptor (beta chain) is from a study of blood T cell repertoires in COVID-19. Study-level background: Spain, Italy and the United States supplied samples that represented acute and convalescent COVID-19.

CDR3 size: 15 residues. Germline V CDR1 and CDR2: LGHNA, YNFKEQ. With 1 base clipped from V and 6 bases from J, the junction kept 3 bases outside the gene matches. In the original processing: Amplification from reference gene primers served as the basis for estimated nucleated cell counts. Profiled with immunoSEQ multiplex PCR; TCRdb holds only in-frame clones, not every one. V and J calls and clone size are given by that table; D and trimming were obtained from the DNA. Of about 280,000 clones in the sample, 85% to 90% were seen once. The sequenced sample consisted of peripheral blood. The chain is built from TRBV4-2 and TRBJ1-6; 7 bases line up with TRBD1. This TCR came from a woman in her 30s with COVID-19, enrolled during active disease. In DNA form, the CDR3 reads TGTGCCAGCAGCCAAGGTAACAGGGGTAATTCACCCCTCCACTTT. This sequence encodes CASSQGNRGNSPLHF.